This T cell receptor beta chain came from a study of T cells in Graves' hyperthyroidism and ophthalmopathy. Study conclusions and caveats: Blood also contained most expanded thyroid clonotypes above 0.001. Classification by a 13 V-J model distinguished ophthalmopathy from stable hyperthyroidism.

Comments on this clonotype: Its antigen is unidentified.

Using RNA transcripts as the source, TCR beta CDR3 regions were amplified. Primed by the HTBI set, a first-round RT-PCR was run on the TCR CDR3. TCRdb recomputed calls from the multiplex PCR reads with MiXCR, one row per CDR3 protein. The table includes around 600,000 distinct CDR3 sequences, 40% to 55% detected once. Sequencing was performed on peripheral blood or thyroid tissue (not recorded which). The sequence derives from an adult man with Graves' disease, either hyperthyroidism or ophthalmopathy (not recorded which).

This chain's CDR3 is CASSLNFGVNPDEQYF. CDR3 bases: TGTGCCAGCAGCTTGAACTTCGGAGTGAACCCGGACGAGCAGTACTTC. The chain employs TRBV2 and TRBJ2-7, with no clear D. With 6 bases removed from V and 5 bases from J, the gap between germline ends came to 23 bases. CDR1 SNHLY and CDR2 FYNNEI come from the germline V gene. The CDR3 contains 16 residues.